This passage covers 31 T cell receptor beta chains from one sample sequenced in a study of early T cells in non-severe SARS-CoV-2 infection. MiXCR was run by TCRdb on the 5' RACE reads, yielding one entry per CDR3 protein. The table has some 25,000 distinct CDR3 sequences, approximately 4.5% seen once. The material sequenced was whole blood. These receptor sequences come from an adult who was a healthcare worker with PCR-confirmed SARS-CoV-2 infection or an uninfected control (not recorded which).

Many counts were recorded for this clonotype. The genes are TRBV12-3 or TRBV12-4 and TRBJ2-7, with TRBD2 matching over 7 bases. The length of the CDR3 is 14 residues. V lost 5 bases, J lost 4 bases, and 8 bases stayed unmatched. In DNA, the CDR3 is TGTGCCAGCAGTACCGGGACTAAGGGATACGAGCAGTACTTC. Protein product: CASSTGTKGYEQYF.

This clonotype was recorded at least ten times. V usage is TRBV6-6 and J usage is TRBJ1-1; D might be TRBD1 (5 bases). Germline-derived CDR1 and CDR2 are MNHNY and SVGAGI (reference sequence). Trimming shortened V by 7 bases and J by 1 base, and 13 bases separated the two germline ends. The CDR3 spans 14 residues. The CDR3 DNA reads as TGTGCCAGCACCTACCCGGGGGGGAACACTGAAGCTTTCTTT. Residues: CASTYPGGNTEAFF.

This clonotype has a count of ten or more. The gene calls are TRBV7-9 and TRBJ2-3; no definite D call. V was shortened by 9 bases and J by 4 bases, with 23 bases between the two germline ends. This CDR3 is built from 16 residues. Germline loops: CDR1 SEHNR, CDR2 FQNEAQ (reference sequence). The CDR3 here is CARRPLVFHGADTQYF. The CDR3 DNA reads TGTGCCAGGCGGCCATTGGTGTTTCATGGGGCAGATACGCAGTATTTT.

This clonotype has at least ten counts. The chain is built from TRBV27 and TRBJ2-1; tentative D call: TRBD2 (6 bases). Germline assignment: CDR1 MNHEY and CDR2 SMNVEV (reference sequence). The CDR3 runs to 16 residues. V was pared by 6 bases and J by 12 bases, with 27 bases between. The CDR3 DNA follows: TGTGCCAGCAGCCTCCGGGACTCGCTCACTTCCTCGGGGCAGTTCTTC. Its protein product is CASSLRDSLTSSGQFF.

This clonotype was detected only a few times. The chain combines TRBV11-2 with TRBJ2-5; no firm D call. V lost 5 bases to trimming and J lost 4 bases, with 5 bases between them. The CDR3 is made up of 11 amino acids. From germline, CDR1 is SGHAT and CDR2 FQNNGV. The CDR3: CASSRGETQYF. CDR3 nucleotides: TGTGCCAGCAGCCGCGGAGAGACCCAGTACTTC.

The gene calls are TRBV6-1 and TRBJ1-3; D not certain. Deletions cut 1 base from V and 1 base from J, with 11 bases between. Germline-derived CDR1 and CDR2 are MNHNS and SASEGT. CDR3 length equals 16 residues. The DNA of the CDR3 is TGTGCCAGCAGTGAAGAGATGTCAGCGTCTGGAAACACCATATATTTT. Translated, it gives CASSEEMSASGNTIYF.

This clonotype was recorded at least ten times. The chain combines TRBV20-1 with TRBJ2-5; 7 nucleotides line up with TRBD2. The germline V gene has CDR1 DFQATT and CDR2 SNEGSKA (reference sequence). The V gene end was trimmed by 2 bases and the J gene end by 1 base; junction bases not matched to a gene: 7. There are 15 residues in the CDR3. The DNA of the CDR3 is TGCAGTGCTAGACGGGGCGGGAGTGTCCAAGAGACCCAGTACTTC. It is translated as CSARRGGSVQETQYF.

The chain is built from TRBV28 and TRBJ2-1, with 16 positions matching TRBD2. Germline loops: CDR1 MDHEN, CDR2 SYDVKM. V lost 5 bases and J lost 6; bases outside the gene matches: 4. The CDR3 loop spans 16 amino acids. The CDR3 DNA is TGTGCCAGCAGTCCGGGACTAGCGGGAGGGAGCAATGAGCAGTTCTTC. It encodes CASSPGLAGGSNEQFF.

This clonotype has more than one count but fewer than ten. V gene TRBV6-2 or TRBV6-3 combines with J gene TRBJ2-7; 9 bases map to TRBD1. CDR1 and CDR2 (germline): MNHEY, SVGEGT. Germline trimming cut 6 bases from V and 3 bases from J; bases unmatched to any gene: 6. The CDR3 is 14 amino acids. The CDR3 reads CASRGQGGGYEQYF. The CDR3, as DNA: TGTGCCAGCAGGGGACAGGGCGGGGGCTACGAGCAGTACTTC.

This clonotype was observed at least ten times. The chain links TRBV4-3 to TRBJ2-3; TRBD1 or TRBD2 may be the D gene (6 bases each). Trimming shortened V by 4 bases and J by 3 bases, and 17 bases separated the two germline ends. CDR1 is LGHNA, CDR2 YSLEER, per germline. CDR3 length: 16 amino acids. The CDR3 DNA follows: TGCGCCAGCAGCCTCGAGGGGGGCGGTGGGACAGATACGCAGTATTTT. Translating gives CASSLEGGGGTDTQYF.

The DNA for the CDR3 is TGTGCCAGCTCACCTCCAAGGACTAGCAGCTACAATGAGCAGTTCTTC. Its translation: CASSPPRTSSYNEQFF. The V call is TRBV18, the J call TRBJ2-1; 8 bases match TRBD2. Trimming removed 3 bases from V and 3 bases from J; junction bases left unmatched: 7. Germline CDR1 and CDR2: KGHSH and LQKENI. This CDR3 has 16 residues.

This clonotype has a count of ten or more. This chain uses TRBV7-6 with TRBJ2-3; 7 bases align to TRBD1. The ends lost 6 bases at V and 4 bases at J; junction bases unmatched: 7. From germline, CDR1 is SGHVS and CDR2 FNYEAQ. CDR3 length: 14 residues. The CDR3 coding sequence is TGTGCCAGCAGTCACCGGACAGGTGCAGATACGCAGTATTTT. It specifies CASSHRTGADTQYF. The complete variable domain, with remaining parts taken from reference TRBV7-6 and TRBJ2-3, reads GAGVSQSPRYKVTKRGQDVALRCDPISGHVSLYWYRQALGQGPEFLTYFNYEAQQDKSGLPNDRFSAERPEGSISTLTIQRTEQRDSAMYRCASSHRTGADTQYFGPGTRLTVL.

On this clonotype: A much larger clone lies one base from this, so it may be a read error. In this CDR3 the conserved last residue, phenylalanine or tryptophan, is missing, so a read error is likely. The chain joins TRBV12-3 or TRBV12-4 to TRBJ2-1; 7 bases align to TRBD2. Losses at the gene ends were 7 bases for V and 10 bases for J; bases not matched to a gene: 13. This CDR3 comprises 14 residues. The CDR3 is CASTQPGGIGEQFY. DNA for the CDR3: TGTGCCAGCACCCAACCGGGAGGCATCGGAGAGCAGTTCTAC.

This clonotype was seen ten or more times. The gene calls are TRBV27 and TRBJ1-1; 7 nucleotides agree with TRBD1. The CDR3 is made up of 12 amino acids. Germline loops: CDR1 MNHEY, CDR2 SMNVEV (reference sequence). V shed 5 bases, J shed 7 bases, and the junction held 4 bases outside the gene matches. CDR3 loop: CASSTQGLEAFF. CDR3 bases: TGTGCCAGCAGTACACAGGGGCTTGAAGCTTTCTTT.

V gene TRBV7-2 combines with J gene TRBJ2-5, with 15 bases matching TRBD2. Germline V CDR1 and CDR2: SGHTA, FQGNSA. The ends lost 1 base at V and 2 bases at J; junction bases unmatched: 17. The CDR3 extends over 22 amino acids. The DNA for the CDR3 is TGTGCCAGCAGCTTAGTCCTCGGGACTAGCGGGAGGCCTGGGGGGAGGCAAGAGACCCAGTACTTC. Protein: CASSLVLGTSGRPGGRQETQYF.

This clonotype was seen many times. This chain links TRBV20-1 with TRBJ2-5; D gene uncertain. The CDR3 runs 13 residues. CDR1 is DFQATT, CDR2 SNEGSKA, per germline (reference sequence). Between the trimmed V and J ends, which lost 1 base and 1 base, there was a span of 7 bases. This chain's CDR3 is CSARGNRQETQYF. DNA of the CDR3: TGCAGTGCTAGAGGGAATCGCCAAGAGACCCAGTACTTC.

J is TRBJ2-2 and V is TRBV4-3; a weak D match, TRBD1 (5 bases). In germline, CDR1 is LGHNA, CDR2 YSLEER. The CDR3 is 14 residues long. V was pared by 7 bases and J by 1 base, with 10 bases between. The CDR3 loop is CASNRGQNTGELFF. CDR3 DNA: TGCGCCAGCAATAGGGGCCAGAACACCGGGGAGCTGTTTTTT.

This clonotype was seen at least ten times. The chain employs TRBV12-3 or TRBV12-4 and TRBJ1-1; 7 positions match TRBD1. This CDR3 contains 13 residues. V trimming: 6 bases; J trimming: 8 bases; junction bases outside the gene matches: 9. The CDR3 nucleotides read TGTGCCAGCAGACTGATACAGGGGAAAGAAGCTTTCTTT. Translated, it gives CASRLIQGKEAFF.

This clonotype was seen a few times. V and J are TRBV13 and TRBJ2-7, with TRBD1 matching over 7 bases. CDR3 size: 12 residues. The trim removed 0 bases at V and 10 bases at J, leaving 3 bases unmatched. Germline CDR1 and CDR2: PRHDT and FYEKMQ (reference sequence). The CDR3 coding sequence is TGTGCCAGCAGCTTAGGCGACAGGGTTCAGTACTTC. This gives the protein CASSLGDRVQYF.

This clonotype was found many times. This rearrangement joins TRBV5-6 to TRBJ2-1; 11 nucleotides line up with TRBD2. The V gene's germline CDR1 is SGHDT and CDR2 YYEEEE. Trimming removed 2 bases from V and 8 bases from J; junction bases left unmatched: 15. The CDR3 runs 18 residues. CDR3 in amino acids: CASSLTSGSGNSKDEQFF. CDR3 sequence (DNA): TGTGCCAGCAGCTTAACTAGCGGGAGCGGTAATAGTAAGGATGAGCAGTTCTTC.

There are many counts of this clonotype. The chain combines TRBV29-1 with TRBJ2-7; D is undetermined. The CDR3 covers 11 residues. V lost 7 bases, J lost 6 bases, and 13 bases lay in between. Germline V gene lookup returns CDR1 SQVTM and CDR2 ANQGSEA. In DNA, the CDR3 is TGCAGCGGTTTCATTCTGGGCGAGCAGTACTTC. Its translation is CSGFILGEQYF.

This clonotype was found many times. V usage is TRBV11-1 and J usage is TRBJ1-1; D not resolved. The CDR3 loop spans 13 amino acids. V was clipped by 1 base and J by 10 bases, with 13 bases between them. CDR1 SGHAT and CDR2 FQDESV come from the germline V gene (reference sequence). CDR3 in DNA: TGTGCCAGCAGCTTAGGCGGGGTGTTGGGAGCTTTCTTT. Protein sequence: CASSLGGVLGAFF. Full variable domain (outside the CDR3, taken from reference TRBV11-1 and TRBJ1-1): EAEVAQSPRYKITEKSQAVAFWCDPISGHATLYWYRQILGQGPELLVQFQDESVVDDSQLPKDRFSAERLKGVDSTLKIQPAELGDSAMYLCASSLGGVLGAFFGQGTRLTVV.

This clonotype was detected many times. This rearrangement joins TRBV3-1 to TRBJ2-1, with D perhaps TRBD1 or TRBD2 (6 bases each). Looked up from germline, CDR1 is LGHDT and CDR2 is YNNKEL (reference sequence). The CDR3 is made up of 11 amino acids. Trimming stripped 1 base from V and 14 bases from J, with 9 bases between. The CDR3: CASSQVGGKFF. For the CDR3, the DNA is TGTGCCAGCAGCCAAGTAGGGGGGAAGTTCTTC.

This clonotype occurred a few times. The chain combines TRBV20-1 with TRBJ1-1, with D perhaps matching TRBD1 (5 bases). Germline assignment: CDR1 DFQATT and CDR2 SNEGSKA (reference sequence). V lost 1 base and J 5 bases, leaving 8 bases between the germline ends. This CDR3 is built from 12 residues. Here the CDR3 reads CSARVAGTEAFF. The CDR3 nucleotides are TGCAGTGCTAGAGTGGCAGGGACTGAAGCTTTCTTT.

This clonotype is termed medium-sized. The CDR3 loop reads CASSSRGGDSYEQYF. CDR3 nucleotide sequence: TGTGCCAGCAGTTCGAGAGGGGGCGACTCCTACGAGCAGTACTTC. The V and J genes are TRBV27 and TRBJ2-7; 7 bases fit TRBD1. The junction had 6 bases not matched to a gene; V was cut back by 4 bases and J by 0 bases. CDR3 length: 15 residues. Germline values: CDR1 MNHEY, CDR2 SMNVEV (reference sequence).

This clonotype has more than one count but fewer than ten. The CDR3 loop is CASSLVGQGASGELFF. Written as DNA, the CDR3 is TGTGCCAGCAGCTTAGTGGGACAGGGGGCCTCCGGGGAGCTGTTTTTT. The gene calls are TRBV7-3 and TRBJ2-2; TRBD1 matches 12 bases. CDR3 length: 16 residues. Trimming at V came to 2 bases and at J to 6 bases, leaving 4 bases not matched to a gene. Germline V gene lookup returns CDR1 SGHTA and CDR2 FQGTGA. Filled out from reference TRBV7-3 and TRBJ2-2, the complete variable domain reads GAGVSQTPSNKVTEKGKYVELRCDPISGHTALYWYRQSLGQGPEFLIYFQGTGAADDSGLPNDRFFAVRPEGSVSTLKIQRTERGDSAVYLCASSLVGQGASGELFFGEGSRLTVL.

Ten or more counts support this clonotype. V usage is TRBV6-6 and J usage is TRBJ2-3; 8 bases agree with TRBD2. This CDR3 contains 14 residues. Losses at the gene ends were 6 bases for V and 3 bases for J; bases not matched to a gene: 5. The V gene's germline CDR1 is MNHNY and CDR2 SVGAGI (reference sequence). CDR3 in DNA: TGTGCCAGCAGGGGACTAGAGGGGACAGATACGCAGTATTTT. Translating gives CASRGLEGTDTQYF.

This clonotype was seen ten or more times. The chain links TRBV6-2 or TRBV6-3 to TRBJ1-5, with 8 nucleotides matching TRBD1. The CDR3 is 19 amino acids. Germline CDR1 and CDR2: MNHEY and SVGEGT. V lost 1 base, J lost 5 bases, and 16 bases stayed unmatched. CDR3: CASSYFRRGQGIHDQPQHF. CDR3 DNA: TGTGCCAGCAGTTACTTCCGTCGCGGACAGGGTATACACGATCAGCCCCAGCATTTT.

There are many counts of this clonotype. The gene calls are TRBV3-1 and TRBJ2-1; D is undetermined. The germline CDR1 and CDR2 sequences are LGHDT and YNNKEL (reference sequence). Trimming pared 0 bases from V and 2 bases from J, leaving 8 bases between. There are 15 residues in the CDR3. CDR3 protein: CASSQDGGAYNEQFF. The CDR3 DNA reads TGTGCCAGCAGCCAAGACGGCGGAGCCTACAATGAGCAGTTCTTC.

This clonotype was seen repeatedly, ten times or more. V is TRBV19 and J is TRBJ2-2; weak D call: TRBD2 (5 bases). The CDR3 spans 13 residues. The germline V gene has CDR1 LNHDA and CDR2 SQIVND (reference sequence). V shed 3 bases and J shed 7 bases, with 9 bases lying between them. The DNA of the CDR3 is TGTGCCAGTAGTATTCTAGCTGTCGGGGAGCTGTTTTTT. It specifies CASSILAVGELFF. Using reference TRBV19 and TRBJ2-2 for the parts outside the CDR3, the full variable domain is DGGITQSPKYLFRKEGQNVTLSCEQNLNHDAMYWYRQDPGQGLRLIYYSQIVNDFQKGDIAEGYSVSREKKESFPLTVTSAQKNPTAFYLCASSILAVGELFFGEGSRLTVL.

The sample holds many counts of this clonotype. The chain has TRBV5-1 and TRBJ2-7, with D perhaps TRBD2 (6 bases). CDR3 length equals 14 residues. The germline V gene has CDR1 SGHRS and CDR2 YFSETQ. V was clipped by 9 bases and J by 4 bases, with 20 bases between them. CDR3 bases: TGCGCCACCTCCCGCGGAGGGAAGGGGTACGAGCAGTACTTC. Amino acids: CATSRGGKGYEQYF.